This T cell receptor beta chain was captured by sequencing in a study of blood T cell repertoires in COVID-19. The wider study: The samples span acute and convalescent COVID-19 from the United States, Italy and Spain.

Per the original data handling: By means of reference gene primer amplification, nucleated cell counts were estimated. Generated by immunoSEQ multiplex PCR, the TCRdb table keeps only in-frame clones and is missing some. The V and J calls and clone size come from that table; D and trimming were worked out from the DNA. The top ten clones hold 6% of a sample with some 180,000 clones, 70% to 90% of them seen once. The CDR3 covers 14 residues. Trimming shortened V by 1 base and J by 5 bases, and 11 bases separated the two germline ends. The germline V gene encodes CDR1 SGHTA and CDR2 FQGNSA. This receptor was identified in a man aged 35 to 55 with active or convalescent COVID-19. The V gene is TRBV7-2, the J gene TRBJ1-1, with D perhaps matching TRBD1 (5 bases). What was sequenced was peripheral blood. This CDR3 is CASSLVTGRTEAFF. DNA of the CDR3: TGTGCCAGCAGCTTAGTTACAGGTAGAACTGAAGCTTTCTTT.